These T cell receptor beta chains were read from a single sample in a study of response to subunit inactivated influenza vaccine. MiXCR was run by TCRdb on the RT-PCR reads, yielding one entry per CDR3 protein. The sample holds 650,000 to 800,000 distinct CDR3 sequences, roughly 13% seen once. The sample here was PBMCs from blood, taken roughly 15 days before vaccination. The receptors derive from a man aged 45 to 65 who received an inactivated influenza vaccine. The CDR3 runs from the conserved cysteine through the conserved F or W. The order of the fields is V gene, D gene, J gene, clone size, CDR3 DNA, CDR3 protein. A D gene is named only where the DNA matches it firmly. Only some rows state a clone size, as once, few, many or a class for expanded clones.

TRBV20-1,TRBD2,TRBJ2-7,few,TGCAGTGCTAGGGGGAAACTAGCGGGTTCCTCCTACGAGCAGTACTTC,CSARGKLAGSSYEQYF
TRBV15,TRBD2,TRBJ2-3,-,TGTGCCACCAGTCCCAACATCGGGACTAGCGGGAGCGATATCACAGATACGCAGTATTTT,CATSPNIGTSGSDITDTQYF
TRBV6-2/TRBV6-3,-,TRBJ1-2,many,TGTGCCAGCAGTGACCCGGACTATGGCTACACCTTC,CASSDPDYGYTF
TRBV29-1,-,TRBJ2-5,few,TGCAGCGTTCGCCGGGACGGTTTTAGTGGAGAGACCCAGTACTTC,CSVRRDGFSGETQYF
TRBV12-3/TRBV12-4,-,TRBJ2-7,-,TGTGCCAGCAGTTTATCGACAAAATCTTACGAGCAGTACTTC,CASSLSTKSYEQYF
TRBV29-1,-,TRBJ1-1,few,TGCAGCTGCGGGACCATGAACACTGAAGCTTTCTTT,CSCGTMNTEAFF
TRBV29-1,TRBD2,TRBJ2-3,-,TGCAGCACCAAACTAGCGGGGGACACAGATACGCAGTATTTT,CSTKLAGDTDTQYF
TRBV20-1,-,TRBJ2-2,-,TGCAGTGCTAGAGATATTCAGGGGTTGATGGCCGGGGAGCTGTTTTTT,CSARDIQGLMAGELFF
TRBV28,-,TRBJ2-2,-,TGTGCCAGCAGCCGGAGAAGAGACATCGGGGAGCTGTTTTTT,CASSRRRDIGELFF
TRBV7-9,TRBD2,TRBJ2-2,-,TGTGCCAGCAGCTCCCCGGGACTAGCGGGAGTCGGGGAGCTGTTTTTT,CASSSPGLAGVGELFF
TRBV3-1,TRBD2,TRBJ2-7,-,TGTGCCAGCAGCCCCGGACTAGCGGGGGGTAACTACGAGCAGTACTTC,CASSPGLAGGNYEQYF
TRBV29-1,-,TRBJ2-6,-,TGCAGCGTTGTTACCCCAACATCTGGGGCCAACGTCCTGACTTTC,CSVVTPTSGANVLTF
TRBV20-1,-,TRBJ1-1,few,TGCAGTGCTCTAGACCACCCTGAAGCTTTCTTT,CSALDHPEAFF
TRBV6-5,TRBD2,TRBJ2-7,few,TGTGCCAGCAGTTACTCTCTAGCGGGCGGTGCCTACGAGCAGTACTTC,CASSYSLAGGAYEQYF
TRBV29-1,TRBD1,TRBJ1-1,few,TGCAGCGTTTGGACAGGGATGATTGGGACTGAAGCTTTCTTT,CSVWTGMIGTEAFF
TRBV2,-,TRBJ1-1,many,TGTGCCAGCAGTGCTCAGGGGAACACTGAAGCTTTCTTT,CASSAQGNTEAFF
TRBV7-2,-,TRBJ1-3,-,TGTGCCAGCAGCTTAGCGCCGGCTTCCTCTGGAAACACCATATATTTT,CASSLAPASSGNTIYF
TRBV10-3,-,TRBJ1-1,many,TGTGCCATCAGTGAGTACAGACAGGAGAGCACTGAAGCTTTCTTT,CAISEYRQESTEAFF
TRBV2,TRBD2,TRBJ2-3,-,TGTGCCAGCTGTTGGATCGGGGGGGAGGGAGATACGCAGTATTTT,CASCWIGGEGDTQYF
TRBV3-1,TRBD2,TRBJ2-1,-,TGTGCCAGCAGTCCTCTAGCGGGGGGGCCGTCGAGTAATGAGCAGTTCTTC,CASSPLAGGPSSNEQFF
TRBV20-1,-,TRBJ2-1,-,TGCAGTGCTAGATCTACTTCGGCTAGCCCTCTTTCGTTCTTC,CSARSTSASPLSFF
TRBV23-1,-,TRBJ2-1,few,TGCGCCAGCACTGGAAAGGGACCTTCTGTCTCCTACAATGAGCAGTTCTTC,CASTGKGPSVSYNEQFF
TRBV7-2,-,TRBJ2-2,-,TGTGCCAGCAGCAATAGTCCGGGGCGCACCGGGGAGCTGTTTTTT,CASSNSPGRTGELFF
TRBV20-1,-,TRBJ2-2,few,TGCAGTGCTAGAGCCGGGGGCGGGGAGCTGTTTTTT,CSARAGGGELFF
TRBV11-2,-,TRBJ2-2,-,TGTGCCAGCAGCCCGCCGCGACCTGGGGCCGGGGAGCTGTTTTTT,CASSPPRPGAGELFF
TRBV29-1,TRBD1,TRBJ2-7,-,TGCAGCGTGGGACAGGGTACCAACGAGCAGTACTTC,CSVGQGTNEQYF
TRBV12-3/TRBV12-4,-,TRBJ1-2,many,TGTGCCAGCAGTTCACAGGTTATTGGCTACACCTTC,CASSSQVIGYTF
TRBV15,-,TRBJ2-1,few,TGTGCCACCAGCAGAGGGGTGACGCGGGAGCAGTTCTTC,CATSRGVTREQFF
TRBV5-6,-,TRBJ2-6,-,TGTGCCAGCAGCTTACGATGGAGGTCCGGGGCCAACGTCCTGACTTTC,CASSLRWRSGANVLTF
TRBV6-1,-,TRBJ1-1,few,TGTGCCAGCAGTGAAACGGGGGTCGGCACTGAAGCTTTCTTT,CASSETGVGTEAFF
TRBV20-1,TRBD2,TRBJ2-3,few,TGCAGTGCCCCCCGAGCGGGAGGGCCGGATACGCAGTATTTT,CSAPRAGGPDTQYF
TRBV29-1,-,TRBJ2-3,few,TGCAGCGTTGATCCGGGACTCACAGATACGCAGTATTTT,CSVDPGLTDTQYF
TRBV7-2,TRBD2,TRBJ2-5,many,TGTGCCAGCAGCCCCCGTATTAGCGGGAGAGAGACCCAGTACTTC,CASSPRISGRETQYF
TRBV5-1,TRBD2,TRBJ2-5,-,TGCGCCAGCAGCTTATCCGGGGGGACCAAAGAGACCCAGTACTTC,CASSLSGGTKETQYF
TRBV6-1,-,TRBJ2-3,many,TGCGCCAGCAGCCCTGGCGGGGGCACAGATACGCAGTATTTT,CASSPGGGTDTQYF
TRBV6-6,-,TRBJ2-5,once,TGTGCCAGCAGTTTCCAGAAGACCCAGTACTTC,CASSFQKTQYF
TRBV7-6,TRBD2,TRBJ2-1,few,TGTGCCAGCAGCGACCCTATAGGACTAGCGGAGCAGTTCTTC,CASSDPIGLAEQFF
TRBV12-3/TRBV12-4,TRBD1,TRBJ2-4,-,TGTGCCAGCAGAAACGACGGGACAGTCCTCGCCATTCAGTACTTC,CASRNDGTVLAIQYF
TRBV2,-,TRBJ2-3,few,TGTGCCAGCAGTGAACGAGTCACAGATACGCAGTATTTT,CASSERVTDTQYF
TRBV7-2,-,TRBJ2-3,-,TGTGCCAGCAGCTTAATTAACACAGATACGCAGTATTTT,CASSLINTDTQYF
TRBV5-4,-,TRBJ2-5,few,TGTGCCAGCACCCAAGACAGCCTCCAAGAGACCCAGTACTTC,CASTQDSLQETQYF
TRBV29-1,-,TRBJ1-2,few,TGCAGCGTTGGGGCACCGCTTACTAACTATGGCTACACCTTC,CSVGAPLTNYGYTF
TRBV10-2,-,TRBJ1-3,-,TGCGCCAGCAGTGTGACAGCTAACTCTGGAAACACCATATATTTT,CASSVTANSGNTIYF
TRBV4-3,TRBD2,TRBJ2-1,-,TGCGCCAGCAGCCAAGATACCTCGGTGGGAGGGAGGGCTGAGCAGTTCTTC,CASSQDTSVGGRAEQFF
TRBV6-1,-,TRBJ2-7,-,TGTGCCAGCAGCCGGACGGGTCGGGACGAGCAGTACTTC,CASSRTGRDEQYF
TRBV2,-,TRBJ2-3,-,TGTGCCAGCAGTGGGGATGGACACACAGATACGCAGTATTTT,CASSGDGHTDTQYF
TRBV20-1,-,TRBJ1-4,-,TGCAGTGCCCGCCGGTGGGGTAATGAAAAACTGTTTTTT,CSARRWGNEKLFF
TRBV12-3/TRBV12-4,TRBD2,TRBJ2-7,-,TGTGCCAGCAGGACTAGCGGGGGTACCTACGAGCAGTACTTC,CASRTSGGTYEQYF
TRBV2,TRBD2,TRBJ2-3,-,TGTGCCTTCTGTCCCCCTTTGGGCAGGGAGGGCTCTACAGATACGCAGTATTTT,CAFCPPLGREGSTDTQYF
TRBV27,TRBD1,TRBJ1-2,-,TGTGCCAGCAGTGCGACAGGGGCCGTTCTTTATGGCTACACCTTC,CASSATGAVLYGYTF
TRBV10-3,-,TRBJ2-5,few,TGTGCCATCAGATTCGGAGAGACCCAGTACTTC,CAIRFGETQYF
TRBV5-1,TRBD1,TRBJ1-4,few,TGCGCCAGCAGCTCTTTCGGACAGGGGTTAGGTGAAAAACTGTTTTTT,CASSSFGQGLGEKLFF
TRBV5-1,-,TRBJ2-2,-,TGCGCCAGCAGCCACGAGGGCCCCTTCGCGAACACCGGGGAGCTGTTTTTT,CASSHEGPFANTGELFF
TRBV12-3/TRBV12-4,TRBD1,TRBJ1-2,-,TGTGCCAGCAGTGGGGACAGGGCTGGCTACACCTTC,CASSGDRAGYTF
TRBV4-3,-,TRBJ2-1,-,TGCGCCAGCAGCCAAGCGGAGGGGGTCTACAATGAGCAGTTCTTC,CASSQAEGVYNEQFF